The sequence of this T cell receptor beta chain was determined in a study of blood T cell repertoires in COVID-19. Study in general: Researchers got acute and convalescent COVID-19 samples from the United States, Italy and Spain. PBMCs, B-cell-depleted T cells, or T cells were the source of the cDNA or gDNA that made up the material.

In the authors' workflow: Reference gene primer amplification yielded estimated nucleated cell counts. Clones were sequenced by immunoSEQ multiplex PCR, and TCRdb holds only the in-frame ones, with some missing. The V and J calls and clone size were taken over from that table, and D and trimming were inferred from the DNA. The repertoire includes around 34,000 clones, approximately 80% of them detected once, and approximately 15% sits in the top ten. J lost 4 bases, V lost 1 base, and 3 bases had no gene match. Germline CDR1 and CDR2: LGHDT and YNNKEL (reference sequence). The CDR3 has 15 residues. The chain links TRBV3-1 (or the pseudogene TRBV3-2) to TRBJ1-3; 8 bases match TRBD1. Sequenced sample: peripheral blood. This clonotype was sampled from a woman in her sixties or seventies with acute or convalescent COVID-19. The DNA of the CDR3 is TGTGCCAGCAGCCAAGCTAGGACAGGGGGAAACACCATATATTTT. Its protein is CASSQARTGGNTIYF.